Described below is a single TCR beta chain sequence and its context. This sample is drawn from a study of cytomegalovirus exposure and HLA in healthy donors. 60 Vbeta and 13 Jbeta primers were used in PCR. Sequencing used immunoSEQ multiplex PCR; TCRdb keeps in-frame clones, though not all of them. Of about 270,000 clones listed, around two thirds are singletons. Although they were nominally healthy when sampled, donors likely had unrecorded immune exposures. V dropped 6 bases and J dropped 5; count of bases not matched to a gene: 12. There are 16 residues in the CDR3. Germline V CDR1 and CDR2: MDHEN, SYDVKM.

The rearrangement joins TRBV28 to TRBJ1-2; 10 nucleotides match TRBD1. The specimen sequenced was PBMCs. This clonotype was obtained from a female donor in good health and CMV-seronegative. The CDR3 reads CASRDPGQGSRYGYTF. The CDR3 nucleotides are TGTGCCAGCAGGGATCCGGGACAGGGGTCACGGTATGGCTACACCTTC.